Listed below are T cell receptor beta chains from one sample, sequenced in a study of CD8+ T cells in alopecia areata. Data came from immunoSEQ multiplex PCR; TCRdb stores just in-frame clones and leaves some out. The sample contains 87,000 or so clones, just over 70% of which appear only once. The sample here was CD8+ T cells sorted from blood, taken at week 44, from a patient treated with tofacitinib. The receptors originated from a human donor with alopecia areata. The CDR3 runs from the conserved cysteine through the conserved F or W. The D gene is left open where the match is weak. Size is omitted from some rows. Given values are once, few, many or a class for expanded clones.

abundance: -
j_gene: TRBJ1-2
d_gene: TRBD1
v_gene: TRBV29-1
CDR3nt: TGCAGCGTCCAGAAGGACAGGGCAGATGGCTACACCTTC
CDR3aa: CSVQKDRADGYTF

abundance: -
j_gene: TRBJ2-1
d_gene: -
v_gene: TRBV5-1
CDR3nt: TGCGCCAGCAGCTATACAGACTCTCACCAGGGTGAGCAGTTCTTC
CDR3aa: CASSYTDSHQGEQFF

abundance: -
j_gene: TRBJ1-2
d_gene: TRBD1
v_gene: TRBV7-2
CDR3nt: TGTGCCAGCAGCAAACTAGACAGGGGGGAAACCAGAGACTATGGCTACACCTTC
CDR3aa: CASSKLDRGETRDYGYTF

abundance: many
j_gene: TRBJ2-7
d_gene: -
v_gene: TRBV27
CDR3nt: TGTGCCAGCAGTTTCGGAAAAAACGAGCAGTACTTC
CDR3aa: CASSFGKNEQYF

abundance: -
j_gene: TRBJ2-7
d_gene: -
v_gene: TRBV11-2
CDR3nt: TGTGCCAGCAGCTTGACAGAACTCTCCTACGAGCAGTACTTC
CDR3aa: CASSLTELSYEQYF

abundance: few
j_gene: TRBJ2-7
d_gene: -
v_gene: TRBV9
CDR3nt: TGTGCCAGCAGCGTCACGGGCAGGTCCTACGAGCAGTACTTC
CDR3aa: CASSVTGRSYEQYF

abundance: -
j_gene: TRBJ2-5
d_gene: -
v_gene: TRBV5-4
CDR3nt: TGTGCCAGCAGCTTTCCCCCGGAAGAGACCCAGTACTTC
CDR3aa: CASSFPPEETQYF

abundance: -
j_gene: TRBJ2-1
d_gene: -
v_gene: TRBV7-3
CDR3nt: TGTGCCAGCAGTACGGGGAGCTACAATGAGCAGTTCTTC
CDR3aa: CASSTGSYNEQFF

abundance: -
j_gene: TRBJ2-1
d_gene: -
v_gene: TRBV7-9
CDR3nt: TGTGCCAGCAGCTTGTCAGACAATGAGCAGTTCTTC
CDR3aa: CASSLSDNEQFF

abundance: few
j_gene: TRBJ1-2
d_gene: -
v_gene: TRBV23-1
CDR3nt: TGCGCCAGCAGTCAACCCGGCGTCGATGGCTACACCTTC
CDR3aa: CASSQPGVDGYTF

abundance: -
j_gene: TRBJ2-3
d_gene: -
v_gene: TRBV29-1
CDR3nt: TGCAGCGCCGAAGTTCTAGGCCCTTTCACAGATACGCAGTATTTT
CDR3aa: CSAEVLGPFTDTQYF

abundance: -
j_gene: TRBJ1-1
d_gene: -
v_gene: TRBV7-6
CDR3nt: TGTGCCAGCAGCTTACCGGGACCGAACACTGAAGCTTTCTTT
CDR3aa: CASSLPGPNTEAFF

abundance: few
j_gene: TRBJ2-7
d_gene: TRBD2
v_gene: TRBV29-1
CDR3nt: TGCAGCGTGACTAGCGGGGGGGCCTACGAGCAGTACTTC
CDR3aa: CSVTSGGAYEQYF

abundance: -
j_gene: TRBJ2-1
d_gene: TRBD2
v_gene: TRBV29-1
CDR3nt: TGCAGCGCTGGACTAGGGGACAATGAGCAGTTCTTC
CDR3aa: CSAGLGDNEQFF

abundance: -
j_gene: TRBJ1-2
d_gene: TRBD1
v_gene: TRBV29-1
CDR3nt: TGCAGCACCGAGGGACAGTCCGGTGGCTACACCTTC
CDR3aa: CSTEGQSGGYTF

abundance: -
j_gene: TRBJ2-3
d_gene: TRBD1
v_gene: TRBV29-1
CDR3nt: TGCAGCGTTGAAGGATTACCGGGACAGACAGATACGCAGTATTTT
CDR3aa: CSVEGLPGQTDTQYF

abundance: -
j_gene: TRBJ1-2
d_gene: TRBD1
v_gene: TRBV7-6
CDR3nt: TGTGCCAGCAGCTCCGGGACAGGGAACATCTATGGCTACACCTTC
CDR3aa: CASSSGTGNIYGYTF

abundance: -
j_gene: TRBJ2-7
d_gene: -
v_gene: TRBV5-1
CDR3nt: TGCGCCAGCAGCTGGACACTCCGTGAACCCTACGAGCAGTACTTC
CDR3aa: CASSWTLREPYEQYF

abundance: few
j_gene: TRBJ2-3
d_gene: -
v_gene: TRBV29-1
CDR3nt: TGCAGCGTTGTCGCGGTAGGAGGGGGCGCAGATACGCAGTATTTT
CDR3aa: CSVVAVGGGADTQYF

abundance: -
j_gene: TRBJ1-1
d_gene: -
v_gene: TRBV2
CDR3nt: TGTGCCAGGCCGGCGGGATCTGGGGATTTTGGCACTGAAGCTTTCTTT
CDR3aa: CARPAGSGDFGTEAFF

abundance: -
j_gene: TRBJ1-5
d_gene: -
v_gene: TRBV7-8
CDR3nt: TGTGCCAGCAGCTTATGGGGTGGGGGTGAGCAGCCCCAGCATTTT
CDR3aa: CASSLWGGGEQPQHF

abundance: -
j_gene: TRBJ1-4
d_gene: -
v_gene: TRBV5-6
CDR3nt: TGTGCCAGCAGCATCGGGACCCCTGAAGGGCTGTTTTTT
CDR3aa: CASSIGTPEGLFF

abundance: few
j_gene: TRBJ2-2
d_gene: TRBD2
v_gene: TRBV29-1
CDR3nt: TGCAGCGCCTATCGAGCGGGGGCGAGAACCGGGGAGCTGTTTTTT
CDR3aa: CSAYRAGARTGELFF

abundance: -
j_gene: TRBJ1-4
d_gene: -
v_gene: TRBV29-1
CDR3nt: TGCAGCGTTGAGGTGGCAGGAGTTCTGTTTTTT
CDR3aa: CSVEVAGVLFF

abundance: -
j_gene: TRBJ1-1
d_gene: -
v_gene: TRBV4-3
CDR3nt: TGCGCCAGCAGCCAAGATAAGGGAAGGAGTGAAGCTTTCTTT
CDR3aa: CASSQDKGRSEAFF

abundance: -
j_gene: TRBJ2-1
d_gene: -
v_gene: TRBV4-1
CDR3nt: TGCGCCAGCAGCCAAGCGGGCAATGAGCAGTTCTTC
CDR3aa: CASSQAGNEQFF

abundance: -
j_gene: TRBJ1-1
d_gene: -
v_gene: TRBV14
CDR3nt: TGTGCCAGCAGCCAAGTCGGGAACACTGAAGCTTTCTTT
CDR3aa: CASSQVGNTEAFF

abundance: once
j_gene: TRBJ1-1
d_gene: -
v_gene: TRBV21-1
CDR3nt: TGTGCCAGCAGCAAAGGGGGCATGAACACTGAAGCTTTCTTT
CDR3aa: CASSKGGMNTEAFF

abundance: once
j_gene: TRBJ2-3
d_gene: TRBD1
v_gene: TRBV9
CDR3nt: TGTGCCAGCAGCCTAGGACAGGGAACGTCAGATACGCAGTATTTT
CDR3aa: CASSLGQGTSDTQYF

abundance: -
j_gene: TRBJ2-3
d_gene: -
v_gene: TRBV28
CDR3nt: TGTGCCAGCAGGACATCTTCGGATACGCAGTATTTT
CDR3aa: CASRTSSDTQYF

abundance: few
j_gene: TRBJ1-5
d_gene: TRBD1
v_gene: TRBV4-3
CDR3nt: TGCGCCAGCAGCCAATGGACAGGGAATCAGCCCCAGCATTTT
CDR3aa: CASSQWTGNQPQHF

abundance: -
j_gene: TRBJ2-1
d_gene: -
v_gene: TRBV5-8
CDR3nt: TGTGCCAGCAGCACTCCCCCGGGGCCTTTTAACAATGAGCAGTTCTTC
CDR3aa: CASSTPPGPFNNEQFF

abundance: -
j_gene: TRBJ2-3
d_gene: -
v_gene: TRBV5-1
CDR3nt: TGCGCCAGCTGTACCGGGGACTTAACGGATACGCAGTATTTT
CDR3aa: CASCTGDLTDTQYF

abundance: -
j_gene: TRBJ1-5
d_gene: -
v_gene: TRBV2
CDR3nt: TGTGCCAGCAGTTACTCTGCTAGCAATCAGCCCCAGCATTTT
CDR3aa: CASSYSASNQPQHF

abundance: -
j_gene: TRBJ2-5
d_gene: -
v_gene: TRBV19
CDR3nt: TGTGCCAGTAGTATGGTAGCCCAAGAGACCCAGTACTTC
CDR3aa: CASSMVAQETQYF

abundance: -
j_gene: TRBJ2-7
d_gene: TRBD1
v_gene: TRBV30
CDR3nt: TGTGCCTGGAGTAACAGGGGGGTCTCCTACGAGCAGTACTTC
CDR3aa: CAWSNRGVSYEQYF

abundance: -
j_gene: TRBJ2-1
d_gene: -
v_gene: TRBV4-3
CDR3nt: TGCGCCAGCAGCCAAGATCGGTCCCAGGGTGGAAATGAGCAGTTCTTC
CDR3aa: CASSQDRSQGGNEQFF

abundance: -
j_gene: TRBJ2-1
d_gene: -
v_gene: TRBV7-9
CDR3nt: TGTGCCAGCAGCCTAGATCTCTCATATGAGCAGTTCTTC
CDR3aa: CASSLDLSYEQFF